What follows describes a single TCR beta chain. What it recognizes is unknown. The sample comes from a study of T cell responses to AZD1222 COVID-19 vaccine. Study-level information: Pooled in the analysis were second doses at about 4 or about 12 weeks. Study-wide results and caveats: Just 5 or 6 AZD1222 recipients tested seropositive at baseline.

Assay used: immunoSEQ multiplex PCR; TCRdb lists only in-frame clones, some missing. The repertoire holds over 130,000 clones, with about 90% as singletons. The starting material was peripheral blood, obtained on day 0 of AZD1222 vaccination. This sequence was found in an adult in good health.

In DNA, the CDR3 is TGTGCCAGCAGCCAAAGTGAGGGGTACACTGAAGCTTTCTTT. It specifies CASSQSEGYTEAFF. The chain links TRBV3-1 (or the pseudogene TRBV3-2) to TRBJ1-1; weak D call: TRBD1 (5 bases). CDR1 LGHDT and CDR2 YNNKEL come from the germline V gene (reference sequence). CDR3 length: 14 amino acids. V was clipped by 2 bases and J by 3 bases, with 10 bases between them.